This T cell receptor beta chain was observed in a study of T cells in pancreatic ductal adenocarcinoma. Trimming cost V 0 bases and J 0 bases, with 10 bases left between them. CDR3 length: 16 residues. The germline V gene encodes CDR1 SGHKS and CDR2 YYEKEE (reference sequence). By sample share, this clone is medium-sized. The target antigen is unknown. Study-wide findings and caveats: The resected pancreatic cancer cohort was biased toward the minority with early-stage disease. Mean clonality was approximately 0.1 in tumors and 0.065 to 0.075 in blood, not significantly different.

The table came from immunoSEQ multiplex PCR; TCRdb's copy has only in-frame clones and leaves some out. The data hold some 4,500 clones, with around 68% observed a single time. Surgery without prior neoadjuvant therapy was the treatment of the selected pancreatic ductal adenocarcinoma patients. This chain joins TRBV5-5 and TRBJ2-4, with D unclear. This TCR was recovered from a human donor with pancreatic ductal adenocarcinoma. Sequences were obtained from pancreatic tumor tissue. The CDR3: CASSLEGVAAKNIQYF. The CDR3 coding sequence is TGTGCCAGCAGCTTGGAGGGTGTGGCAGCCAAAAACATTCAGTACTTC.